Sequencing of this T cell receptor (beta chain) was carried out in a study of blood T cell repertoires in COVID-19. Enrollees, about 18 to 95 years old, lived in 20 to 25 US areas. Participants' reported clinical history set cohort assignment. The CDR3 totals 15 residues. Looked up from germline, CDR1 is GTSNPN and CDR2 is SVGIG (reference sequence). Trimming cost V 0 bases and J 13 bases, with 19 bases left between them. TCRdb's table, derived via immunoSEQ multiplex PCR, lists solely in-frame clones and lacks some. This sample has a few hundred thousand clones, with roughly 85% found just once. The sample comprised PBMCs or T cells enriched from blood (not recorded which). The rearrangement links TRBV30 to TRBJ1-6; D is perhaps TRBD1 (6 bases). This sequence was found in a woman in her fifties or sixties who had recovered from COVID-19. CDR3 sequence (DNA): TGTGCCTGGAGTGTAGGCCTAGGGGGTGAAGCGCCCCTCCACTTT. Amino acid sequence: CAWSVGLGGEAPLHF.